The rows below give T cell receptor beta chains drawn from one sample of a study of early T cells in non-severe SARS-CoV-2 infection. TCRdb fed the 5' RACE reads into MiXCR, producing one record per CDR3 protein. The top ten hold roughly 6.2% of the sample, which has 97,000 or so distinct CDR3 sequences, around 14% seen once. The sequenced sample was whole blood. The receptors here all came from an adult who was a healthcare worker with PCR-confirmed SARS-CoV-2 infection or an uninfected control (not recorded which). Both conserved end residues are part of each CDR3. The D gene is left open where the match is weak. Clone size appears in some rows only: once, few, many, or a class for an expanded clone.

CSAELWDRGGTDTQYF,TGCAGTGCTGAGCTTTGGGACAGGGGAGGCACAGATACGCAGTATTTT,TRBD1,TRBV20-1,-,TRBJ2-3
CASSLGTARSGANVLTF,TGTGCCAGTAGTTTAGGGACAGCGCGCTCTGGGGCCAACGTCCTGACTTTC,TRBD1,TRBV19,-,TRBJ2-6
CASSFWGGRTSYNEQFF,TGTGCCAGTAGTTTCTGGGGCGGGAGGACCTCCTACAATGAGCAGTTCTTC,TRBD2,TRBV19,few,TRBJ2-1
CSSYLAGEKQYF,TGCAGTTCTTACCTAGCGGGAGAAAAGCAGTACTTC,TRBD2,TRBV20-1,few,TRBJ2-7
CASSLLRGARTDTQYF,TGTGCCAGCAGCTTATTGCGGGGGGCCCGCACAGATACGCAGTATTTT,TRBD2,TRBV7-9,few,TRBJ2-3
CASSYRTQFGQDTQYF,TGTGCCAGCAGTTACAGGACCCAATTCGGTCAAGATACGCAGTATTTT,-,TRBV6-2/TRBV6-3,few,TRBJ2-3
CASSPRLVAEQFF,TGTGCCAGCAGCCCCCGACTAGTCGCTGAGCAGTTCTTC,-,TRBV9,few,TRBJ2-1
CASILTSNYGYTF,TGTGCCAGCATTTTGACCTCTAACTATGGCTACACCTTC,-,TRBV28,many,TRBJ1-2
CSASRLLGDYEQYF,TGCAGTGCTAGTAGGTTACTTGGAGACTACGAGCAGTACTTC,-,TRBV20-1,many,TRBJ2-7
CSASAGANNEQFF,TGCAGTGCTAGTGCCGGGGCGAACAATGAGCAGTTCTTC,-,TRBV20-1,-,TRBJ2-1
CASSYSGGLGKSEAFF,TGTGCCAGCAGTTACTCGGGGGGTCTAGGGAAATCTGAAGCTTTCTTT,-,TRBV6-6,many,TRBJ1-1
CASSLDTSWTGELFF,TGTGCCAGCAGTTTAGACACTTCTTGGACCGGGGAGCTGTTTTTT,-,TRBV12-3/TRBV12-4,many,TRBJ2-2
CASTPRQNKNIQYF,TGTGCCAGCACCCCTCGACAGAACAAAAACATTCAGTACTTC,-,TRBV28,many,TRBJ2-4
CASSSDREGSVYNEQFF,TGCGCCAGCAGTAGTGACAGGGAGGGTTCTGTCTACAATGAGCAGTTCTTC,-,TRBV23-1,-,TRBJ2-1
CATSDPTRAYNEQFF,TGTGCCACCAGTGACCCTACCCGGGCCTACAATGAGCAGTTCTTC,-,TRBV24-1,-,TRBJ2-1
CASSQPTSGRAHNEQFF,TGCGCCAGCAGCCAACCGACTAGCGGGAGGGCTCACAATGAGCAGTTCTTC,TRBD2,TRBV4-1,-,TRBJ2-1
CSVRGTSSYNEQFF,TGCAGCGTTAGGGGGACATCCTCCTACAATGAGCAGTTCTTC,-,TRBV29-1,few,TRBJ2-1